This paragraph covers one T cell receptor beta chain sequence. Its target is not known. This sample stems from a study of T cell responses to AZD1222 COVID-19 vaccine. V lost 3 bases, J lost 8 bases, and 14 bases lay in between. CDR1 is PRHDT, CDR2 FYEKMQ, per germline (reference sequence). The CDR3 sequence is 14 residues long. This table comes from immunoSEQ multiplex PCR, and its TCRdb copy is limited to in-frame clones, with some not included. The sample has approximately 170,000 clones, over 75% seen once. Overall study results and limits: Dominant CD4 TCR responses targeted spike regions 160-218 and 743-854. Spike-specific TCR breadth and depth grew following two AZD1222 doses.

Sequencing used peripheral blood, obtained on day 0 of AZD1222 vaccination. The TCR originated in an adult in good health. V gene TRBV13 combines with J gene TRBJ2-1; D possibly corresponds to TRBD2 (6 bases). CDR3: CASSFPITGDEQFF. In nucleotides, the CDR3 is TGTGCCAGCAGCTTTCCAATTACGGGGGATGAGCAGTTCTTC.